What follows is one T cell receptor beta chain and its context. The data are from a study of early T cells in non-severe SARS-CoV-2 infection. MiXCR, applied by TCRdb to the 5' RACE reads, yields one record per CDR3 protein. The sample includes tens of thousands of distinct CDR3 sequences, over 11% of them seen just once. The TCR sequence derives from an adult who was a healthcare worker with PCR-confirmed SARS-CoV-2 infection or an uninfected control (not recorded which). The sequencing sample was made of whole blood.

CDR3: CASSEWDFNSPLHF. The CDR3, as DNA: TGTGCCAGCAGCGAATGGGACTTCAATTCACCCCTCCACTTT. J is TRBJ1-6 and V is TRBV7-9; D might be TRBD1 (5 bases). The germline CDR1 and CDR2 sequences are SEHNR and FQNEAQ (reference sequence). V was pared by 5 bases and J by 7 bases, with 12 bases between. This CDR3 is built from 14 residues.